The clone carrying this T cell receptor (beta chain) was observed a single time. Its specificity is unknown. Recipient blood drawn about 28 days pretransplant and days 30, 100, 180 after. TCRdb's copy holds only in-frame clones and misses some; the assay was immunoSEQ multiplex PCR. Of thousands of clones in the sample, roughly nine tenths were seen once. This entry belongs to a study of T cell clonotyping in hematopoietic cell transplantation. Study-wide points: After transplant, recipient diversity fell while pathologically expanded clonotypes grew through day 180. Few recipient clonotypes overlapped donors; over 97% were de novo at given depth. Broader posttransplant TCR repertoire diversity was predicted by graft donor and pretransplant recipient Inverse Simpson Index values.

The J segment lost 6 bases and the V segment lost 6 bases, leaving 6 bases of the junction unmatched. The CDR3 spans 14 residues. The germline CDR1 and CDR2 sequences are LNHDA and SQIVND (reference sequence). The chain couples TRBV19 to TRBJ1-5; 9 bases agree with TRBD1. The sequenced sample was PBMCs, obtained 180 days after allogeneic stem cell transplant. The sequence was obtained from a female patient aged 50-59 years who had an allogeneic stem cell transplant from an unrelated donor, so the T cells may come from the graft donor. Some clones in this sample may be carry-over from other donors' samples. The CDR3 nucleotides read TGTGCCAGTAGGAAGACAGGGGGTCTTCAGCCCCAGCATTTT. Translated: CASRKTGGLQPQHF.